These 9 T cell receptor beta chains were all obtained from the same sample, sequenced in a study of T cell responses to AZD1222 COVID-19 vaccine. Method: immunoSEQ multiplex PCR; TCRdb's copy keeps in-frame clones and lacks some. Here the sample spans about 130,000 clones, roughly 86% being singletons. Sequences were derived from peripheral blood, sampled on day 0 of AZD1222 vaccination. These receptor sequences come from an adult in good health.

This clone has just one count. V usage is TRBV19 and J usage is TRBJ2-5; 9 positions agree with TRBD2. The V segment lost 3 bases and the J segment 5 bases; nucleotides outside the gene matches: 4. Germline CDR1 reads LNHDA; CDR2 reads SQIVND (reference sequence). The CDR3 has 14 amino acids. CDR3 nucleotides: TGTGCCAGTAGTATTTTGGCGGGGGGGGAGACCCAGTACTTC. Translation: CASSILAGGETQYF.

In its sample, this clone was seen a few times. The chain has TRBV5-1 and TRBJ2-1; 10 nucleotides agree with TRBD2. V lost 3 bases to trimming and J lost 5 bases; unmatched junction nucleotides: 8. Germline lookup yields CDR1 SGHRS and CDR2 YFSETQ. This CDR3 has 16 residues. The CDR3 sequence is CASSYDTSGVNNEQFF. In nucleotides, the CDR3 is TGCGCCAGCAGCTACGATACTAGCGGGGTTAACAATGAGCAGTTCTTC.

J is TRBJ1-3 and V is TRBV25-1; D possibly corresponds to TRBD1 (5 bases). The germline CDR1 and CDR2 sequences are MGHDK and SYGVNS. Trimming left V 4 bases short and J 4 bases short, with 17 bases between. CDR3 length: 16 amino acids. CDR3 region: CASSGVWGFEGNTIYF. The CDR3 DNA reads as TGTGCCAGCAGTGGGGTGTGGGGGTTCGAGGGAAACACCATATATTTT.

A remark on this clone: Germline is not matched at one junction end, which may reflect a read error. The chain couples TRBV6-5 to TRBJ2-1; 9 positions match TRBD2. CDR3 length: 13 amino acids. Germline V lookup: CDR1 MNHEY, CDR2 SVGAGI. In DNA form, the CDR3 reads TGTGCCAGCGGGGCGGGAGGGTACAGTGAGCAGTTCTTC. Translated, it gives CASGAGGYSEQFF.

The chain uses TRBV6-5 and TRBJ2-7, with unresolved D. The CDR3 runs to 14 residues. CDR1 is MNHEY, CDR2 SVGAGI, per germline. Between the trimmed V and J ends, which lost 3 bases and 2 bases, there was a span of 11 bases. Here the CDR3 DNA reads TGTGCCAGCAGTTATACAGCTACCACCTACGAGCAGTACTTC. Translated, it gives CASSYTATTYEQYF.

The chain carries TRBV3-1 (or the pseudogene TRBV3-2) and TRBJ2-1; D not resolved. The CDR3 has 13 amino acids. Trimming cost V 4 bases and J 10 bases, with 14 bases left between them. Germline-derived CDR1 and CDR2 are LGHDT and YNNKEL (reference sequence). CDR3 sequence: CASSLTVTREQFF. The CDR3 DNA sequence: TGTGCCAGCAGCCTAACAGTGACACGGGAGCAGTTCTTC.

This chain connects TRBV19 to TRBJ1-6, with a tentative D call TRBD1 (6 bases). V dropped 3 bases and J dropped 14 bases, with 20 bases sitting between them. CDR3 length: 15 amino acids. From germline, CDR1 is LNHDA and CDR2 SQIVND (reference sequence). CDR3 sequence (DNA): TGTGCCAGTAGTATCGGGACTATCACCCGGGACACCCTCCACTTT. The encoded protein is CASSIGTITRDTLHF. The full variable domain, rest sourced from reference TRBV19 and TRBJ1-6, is DGGITQSPKYLFRKEGQNVTLSCEQNLNHDAMYWYRQDPGQGLRLIYYSQIVNDFQKGDIAEGYSVSREKKESFPLTVTSAQKNPTAFYLCASSIGTITRDTLHFGNGTRLTVT.

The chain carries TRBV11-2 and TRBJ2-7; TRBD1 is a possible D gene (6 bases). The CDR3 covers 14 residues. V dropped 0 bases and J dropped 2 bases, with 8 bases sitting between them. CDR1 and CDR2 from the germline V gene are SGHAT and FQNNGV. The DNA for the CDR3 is TGTGCCAGCAGCTTAGACCAGGGGCCCTACGAGCAGTACTTC. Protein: CASSLDQGPYEQYF.

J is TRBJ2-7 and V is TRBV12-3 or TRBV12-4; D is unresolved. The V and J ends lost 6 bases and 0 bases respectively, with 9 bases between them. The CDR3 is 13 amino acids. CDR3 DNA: TGTGCCAGCAGGGTCGCGAGCTCCTACGAGCAGTACTTC. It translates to CASRVASSYEQYF.